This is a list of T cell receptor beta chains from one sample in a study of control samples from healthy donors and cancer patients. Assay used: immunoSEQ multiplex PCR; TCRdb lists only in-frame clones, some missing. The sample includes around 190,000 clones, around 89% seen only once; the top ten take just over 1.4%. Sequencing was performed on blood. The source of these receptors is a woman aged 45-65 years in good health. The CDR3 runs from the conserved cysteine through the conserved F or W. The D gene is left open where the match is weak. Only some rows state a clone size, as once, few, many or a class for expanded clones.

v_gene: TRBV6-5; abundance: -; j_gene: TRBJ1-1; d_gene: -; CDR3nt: TGTGCCAGCAGCCGGACATCGGGCACTGAAGCTTTCTTT; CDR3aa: CASSRTSGTEAFF
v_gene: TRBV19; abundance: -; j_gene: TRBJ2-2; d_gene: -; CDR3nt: TGTGCCAGTAGTGCCCGAAGCATCCAGGGTTCCGGGGAGCTGTTTTTT; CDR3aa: CASSARSIQGSGELFF
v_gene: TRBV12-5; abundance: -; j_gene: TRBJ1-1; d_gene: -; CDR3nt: TGTGCTAGTGGCCCCGGCTTGAACACTGAAGCTTTCTTT; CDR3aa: CASGPGLNTEAFF
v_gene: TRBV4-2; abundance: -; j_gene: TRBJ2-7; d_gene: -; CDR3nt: TGTGCCAGCAGCCAAGAGGAACGTTCTTACTACGAGCAGTACTTC; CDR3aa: CASSQEERSYYEQYF
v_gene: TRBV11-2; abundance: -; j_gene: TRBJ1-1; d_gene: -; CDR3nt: TGTGCCAGCAGCCCCAGCGGCCTCTCTGAAGCTTTCTTT; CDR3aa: CASSPSGLSEAFF
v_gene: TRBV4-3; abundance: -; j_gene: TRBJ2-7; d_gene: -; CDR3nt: TGCGCCAGCAGCCAAGTTGCCGGGATCCTCTCCTACGAGCAGTACTTC; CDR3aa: CASSQVAGILSYEQYF
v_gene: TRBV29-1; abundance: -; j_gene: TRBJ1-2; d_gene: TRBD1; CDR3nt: TGCAGCGTAGAGACAGGGGGCGCGAACTATGGCTACACCTTC; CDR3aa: CSVETGGANYGYTF
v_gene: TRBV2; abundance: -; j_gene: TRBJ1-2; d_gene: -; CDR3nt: TGTGCCAGCAGCAAAGACGGATACTATGGCTACACCTTC; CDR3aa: CASSKDGYYGYTF
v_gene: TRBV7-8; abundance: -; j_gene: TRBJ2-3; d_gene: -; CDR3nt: TGTGCCAGCAGCCCCCAGGGTATGGGGGAGTGGAGCACAGATACGCAGTATTTT; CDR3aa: CASSPQGMGEWSTDTQYF
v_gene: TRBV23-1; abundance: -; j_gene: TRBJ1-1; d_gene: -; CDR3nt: TGCGCCAGCGGAACCTCTACAGGGGAAGCTTTCTTT; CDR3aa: CASGTSTGEAFF
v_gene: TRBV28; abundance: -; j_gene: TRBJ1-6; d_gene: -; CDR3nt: TGTGCCAGCAGAGGTTCAGTTAAGAGCTCCTATAATTCACCCCTCCACTTT; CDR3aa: CASRGSVKSSYNSPLHF
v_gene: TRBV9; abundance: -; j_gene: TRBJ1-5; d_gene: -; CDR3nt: TGTGCCAGCAGCCCGGCCGGATATAGCAATCAGCCCCAGCATTTT; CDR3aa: CASSPAGYSNQPQHF
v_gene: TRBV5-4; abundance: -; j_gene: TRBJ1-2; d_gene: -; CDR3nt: TGTGCCAGCAGCTTGGGGTGGGGCACCCTCTATGGCTACACCTTC; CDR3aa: CASSLGWGTLYGYTF
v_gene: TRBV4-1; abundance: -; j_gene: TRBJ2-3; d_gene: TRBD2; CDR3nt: TGCGCCAGCAGCCAATTCAGAACTAGCGCATTTGTTGGGGAGGCGCAGTATTTT; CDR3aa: CASSQFRTSAFVGEAQYF
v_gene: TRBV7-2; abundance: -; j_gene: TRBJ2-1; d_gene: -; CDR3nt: TGTGCCAGCTCCGGGACGAGCTACAATGAGCAGTTCTTC; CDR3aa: CASSGTSYNEQFF
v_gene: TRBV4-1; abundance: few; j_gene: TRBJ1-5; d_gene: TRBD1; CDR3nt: TGCGCCAGCAGCCAAGTTGAGGGACAGAGAAATCAGCCCCAGCATTTT; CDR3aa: CASSQVEGQRNQPQHF
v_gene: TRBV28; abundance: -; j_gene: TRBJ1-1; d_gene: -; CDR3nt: TGTGCCAGCAGTTTTTTTATTTTCAAAGGGAGTAGTACTGAAGCTTTCTTT; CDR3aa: CASSFFIFKGSSTEAFF
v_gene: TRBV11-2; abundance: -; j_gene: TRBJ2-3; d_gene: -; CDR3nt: TGTGCCAGCAGCTTACATACAGATACGCAGTATTTT; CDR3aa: CASSLHTDTQYF
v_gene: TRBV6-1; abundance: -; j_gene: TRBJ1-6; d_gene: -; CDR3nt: TGTGCCAGCAGTGAAGTGGGCAGGGGCTATTCACCCCTCCACTTT; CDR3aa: CASSEVGRGYSPLHF
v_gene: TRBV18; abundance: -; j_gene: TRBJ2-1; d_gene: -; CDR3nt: TGTGCCAGCTCACCAAACGCGCAGTTCTTC; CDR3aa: CASSPNAQFF
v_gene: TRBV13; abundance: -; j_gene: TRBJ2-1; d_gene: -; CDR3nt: TGTGCCAGCAGTCAAACCTCCTCCAGTTACAATGAGCAGTTCTTC; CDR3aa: CASSQTSSSYNEQFF
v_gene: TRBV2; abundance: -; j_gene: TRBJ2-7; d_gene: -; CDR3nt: TGTGCCAGCAGTGCTGCGCCAGGCCATTTTGGGGAGCAGTACTTC; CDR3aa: CASSAAPGHFGEQYF
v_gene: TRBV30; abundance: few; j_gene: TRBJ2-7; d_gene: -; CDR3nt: TGTGCCTTAGGACGTGGCTACGAGCAGTACTTC; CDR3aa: CALGRGYEQYF
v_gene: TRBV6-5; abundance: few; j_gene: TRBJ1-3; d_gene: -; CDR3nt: TGTGCCAGCAGTTACGTCTCAGGTGGAAACACCATATATTTT; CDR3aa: CASSYVSGGNTIYF
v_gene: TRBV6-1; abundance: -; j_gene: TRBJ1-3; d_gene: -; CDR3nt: TGTGCCAGCAGTGAGGGGCAGATAGCCTCTGGAAACACCATATATTTT; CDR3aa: CASSEGQIASGNTIYF
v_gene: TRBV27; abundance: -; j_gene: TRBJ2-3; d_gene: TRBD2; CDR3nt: TGTGCCAGCAGTTTTAGCGGGATGAGCACAGATACGCAGTATTTT; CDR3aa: CASSFSGMSTDTQYF
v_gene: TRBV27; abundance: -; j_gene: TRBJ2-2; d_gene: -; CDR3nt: TGTGCCAGCAGTAAGAACACCGGGGAGCTGTTTTTT; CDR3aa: CASSKNTGELFF
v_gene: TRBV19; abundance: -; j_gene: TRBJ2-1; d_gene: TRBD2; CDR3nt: TGTGCCAGTAGTATTAACGGACTAGCGGGGGCTCCGGGGGGAGAGCAGTTCTTC; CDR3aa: CASSINGLAGAPGGEQFF
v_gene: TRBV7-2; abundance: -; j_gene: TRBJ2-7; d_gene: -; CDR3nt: TGTGCCAGCAGCTTAGTCCCCGGCTACGAGCAGTACTTC; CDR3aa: CASSLVPGYEQYF
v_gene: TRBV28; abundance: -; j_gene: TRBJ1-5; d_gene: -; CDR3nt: TGTGCCAGCAGTAGAGGGGGGGGTGAACAGCCCCAGCATTTT; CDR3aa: CASSRGGGEQPQHF
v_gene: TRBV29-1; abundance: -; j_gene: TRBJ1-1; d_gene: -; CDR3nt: TGCAGCGTCCTTACAGGGTTACCTGAAGCTTTCTTT; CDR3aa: CSVLTGLPEAFF
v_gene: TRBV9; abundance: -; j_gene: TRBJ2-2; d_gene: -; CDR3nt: TGTGCCAGCAGCGTAGGGGCGGAGGGGGCCGGGGAGCTGTTTTTT; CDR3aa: CASSVGAEGAGELFF
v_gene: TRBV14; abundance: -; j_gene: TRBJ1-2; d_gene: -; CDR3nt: TGTGCCAGCAGCCCGCCGGGCCCAACCGGCTACACCTTC; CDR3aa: CASSPPGPTGYTF
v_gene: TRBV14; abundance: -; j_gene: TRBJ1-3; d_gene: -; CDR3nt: TGTGCCAGCAGCCAAGTCTGGCACAGACATTTCTCTGGAAACACCATATATTTT; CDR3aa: CASSQVWHRHFSGNTIYF
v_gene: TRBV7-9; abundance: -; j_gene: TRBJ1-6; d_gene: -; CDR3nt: TGTGCCAGCAGTCCCATGGGGTCCTATAATTCACCCCTCCACTTT; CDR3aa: CASSPMGSYNSPLHF
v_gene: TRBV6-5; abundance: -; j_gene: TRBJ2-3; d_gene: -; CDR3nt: TGTGCCAGCATCCGACTCTTCACAGATACGCAGTATTTT; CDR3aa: CASIRLFTDTQYF
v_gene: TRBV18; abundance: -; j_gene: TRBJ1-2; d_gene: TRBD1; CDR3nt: TGTGCCATTGACAGGGGATACGGCTACACCTTC; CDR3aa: CAIDRGYGYTF
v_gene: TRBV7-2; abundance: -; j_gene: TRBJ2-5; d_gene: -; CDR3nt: TGTGCCAGCAGCTTAAGAGGCGGTCCTCAGAGAGGAGAGACCCAGTACTTC; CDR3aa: CASSLRGGPQRGETQYF
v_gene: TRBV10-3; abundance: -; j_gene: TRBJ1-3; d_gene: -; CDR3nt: TGTGCCATCAGTGGAGGGAGTGGTGACTCTGGAAACACCATATATTTT; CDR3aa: CAISGGSGDSGNTIYF
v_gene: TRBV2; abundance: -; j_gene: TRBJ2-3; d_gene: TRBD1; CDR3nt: TGTGCCAGCAGTCGACAGGGGGCGTTGGGAGATACGCAGTATTTT; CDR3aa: CASSRQGALGDTQYF
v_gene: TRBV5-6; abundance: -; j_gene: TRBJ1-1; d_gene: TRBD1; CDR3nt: TGTGCCAGCAGCAACACAGGGGGCCGGACTGAAGCTTTCTTT; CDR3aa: CASSNTGGRTEAFF
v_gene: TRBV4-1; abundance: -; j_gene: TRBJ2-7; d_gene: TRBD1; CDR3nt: TGCGCCAGCAGCAGGCCGGGACAGGGTTACGAGCAGTACTTC; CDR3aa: CASSRPGQGYEQYF
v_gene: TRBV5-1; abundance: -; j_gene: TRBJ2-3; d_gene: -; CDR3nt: TGCGCCAGCAGCTTGGGAGAGGCAGATACGCAGTATTTT; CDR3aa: CASSLGEADTQYF
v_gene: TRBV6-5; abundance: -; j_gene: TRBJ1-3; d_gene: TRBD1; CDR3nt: TGTGCCAGTATAGGGACAGCCAACTCTGGAAACACCATATATTTT; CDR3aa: CASIGTANSGNTIYF
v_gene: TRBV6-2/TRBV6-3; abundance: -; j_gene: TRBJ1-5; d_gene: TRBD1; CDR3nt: TGTGCCAGCAGTTCAAGACAGGGTAATCAGCCCCAGCATTTT; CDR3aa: CASSSRQGNQPQHF
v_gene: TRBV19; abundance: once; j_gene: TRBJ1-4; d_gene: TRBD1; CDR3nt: TGTGCCAGCGCGGGACAGTTAAATGAAAAACTGTTTTTT; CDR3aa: CASAGQLNEKLFF
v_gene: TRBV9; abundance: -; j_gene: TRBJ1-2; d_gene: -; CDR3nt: TGTGCCAGCAGCGGCATGGAGGTAGATGGCTACACCTTC; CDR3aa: CASSGMEVDGYTF